One sample yielded the 26 T cell receptor beta chains listed below, sequenced in a study of blood T cell repertoires in COVID-19. TCRdb's copy holds only in-frame clones and misses some; the assay was immunoSEQ multiplex PCR. This table holds 220,000 or so clones, 75% to 85% found once. Specimen: peripheral blood. These receptors all come from a woman of 80 years or more with COVID-19, enrolled during active disease.

The chain carries TRBV9 and TRBJ2-7; tentative D call: TRBD2 (6 bases). This CDR3 is 14 amino acids long. Germline CDR1 and CDR2: SGDLS and YYNGEE. Trimming took off 3 bases at V and 7 bases at J, with 17 bases between the two ends. CDR3 sequence reads: CASSAAGSPGEQYF. Written as DNA, the CDR3 is TGTGCCAGCAGCGCGGCCGGGAGTCCGGGGGAGCAGTACTTC. Full variable domain (outside the CDR3, taken from reference TRBV9 and TRBJ2-7): DSGVTQTPKHLITATGQRVTLRCSPRSGDLSVYWYQQSLDQGLQFLIQYYNGEERAKGNILERFSAQQFPDLHSELNLSSLELGDSALYFCASSAAGSPGEQYFGPGTRLTVT.

The chain is built from TRBV6-5 and TRBJ1-2; TRBD1 aligns across 8 bases. Germline assignment: CDR1 MNHEY and CDR2 SVGAGI. V lost 8 bases to trimming and J lost 8 bases; unmatched junction nucleotides: 13. The CDR3 contains 14 residues. The CDR3 DNA reads as TGTGCCAGCTCCGAAGACAGGGGCACGGGGGGCTACACCTTC. Translating gives CASSEDRGTGGYTF.

The J gene is TRBJ2-3, the V gene TRBV27, with a tentative D call TRBD2 (5 bases). CDR1 MNHEY and CDR2 SMNVEV come from the germline V gene (reference sequence). V was shortened by 3 bases and J by 4 bases, with 17 bases between the two germline ends. The CDR3 runs to 16 residues. The CDR3 DNA reads TGTGCCAGCAGTTTGCGGCCACCGGGGATCGCAGATACGCAGTATTTT. Its translation is CASSLRPPGIADTQYF.

This clone was found a few times. The genes are TRBV3-1 (or the pseudogene TRBV3-2) and TRBJ2-5, with TRBD2 matching 7 bases. The CDR3 has 18 residues. The ends lost 5 bases at V and 1 base at J; junction bases unmatched: 16. The germline gives CDR1 LGHDT, CDR2 YNNKEL (reference sequence). CDR3 sequence (DNA): TGTGCCAGCAGCTCACGTTTTTTGCTTAGCGGGTCCCAAGAGACCCAGTACTTC. It encodes CASSSRFLLSGSQETQYF.

The genes are TRBV6-4 and TRBJ1-2, with 7 bases lining up with TRBD1. Germline trimming cut 5 bases from V and 9 bases from J; bases unmatched to any gene: 12. This CDR3 comprises 14 residues. The germline CDR1 and CDR2 sequences are MRHNA and SNTAGT. CDR3 nucleotide sequence: TGTGCCAGCAGTCGAAAAAAGCAACAGGGGTGCTACACCTTC. Amino acid sequence: CASSRKKQQGCYTF.

The chain is built from TRBV6-5 and TRBJ1-5; 8 nucleotides match TRBD1. This CDR3 spans 14 amino acids. Germline values: CDR1 MNHEY, CDR2 SVGAGI. The junction had 3 bases not matched to a gene; V was cut back by 6 bases and J by 2 bases. The CDR3 sequence: CASSKTGGNQPQHF. In DNA form, the CDR3 reads TGTGCCAGCAGCAAGACAGGGGGCAATCAGCCCCAGCATTTT.

The gene calls are TRBV9 and TRBJ2-5; the D gene is possibly TRBD1 (6 bases). The CDR3 loop spans 16 amino acids. Germline V gene data show CDR1 as SGDLS and CDR2 as YYNGEE. V lost 5 bases to trimming and J lost 2 bases, with 19 bases between them. The CDR3 DNA reads as TGTGCCAGCAGTTCCCTGACAGGCTGGGGGCAAGAGACCCAGTACTTC. It encodes CASSSLTGWGQETQYF.

The chain couples TRBV5-1 to TRBJ1-2; D perhaps matches TRBD1 (5 bases). Trimming cost V 6 bases and J 6 bases, with 15 bases left between them. CDR1 is SGHRS and CDR2 is YFSETQ in the germline V gene. The CDR3 is made up of 13 amino acids. The CDR3 DNA reads TGCGCCAGCACCAACCGTCAAGGGGATGGCTACACCTTC. This sequence encodes CASTNRQGDGYTF.

The chain couples TRBV28 to TRBJ1-1; 8 bases are a match to TRBD1. J was trimmed by 6 bases and V by 5 bases; bases with no gene match: 11. The germline V gene encodes CDR1 MDHEN and CDR2 SYDVKM. The CDR3 loop spans 15 amino acids. The CDR3 here is CASSRGTGRGAEAFF. CDR3 DNA sequence: TGTGCCAGCAGTCGGGGGACAGGACGTGGCGCTGAAGCTTTCTTT.

Only one count was recorded for this clone. The V call is TRBV24-1, the J call TRBJ2-3, with 8 bases that match TRBD1. The CDR3 is 17 amino acids. The junction had 14 bases not matched to a gene; V was cut back by 4 bases and J by 6 bases. Germline CDR1 and CDR2: KGHDR and SFDVKD. CDR3 protein: CATSESGRGLARDTQYF. The DNA for the CDR3 is TGTGCCACCAGTGAGAGCGGCAGGGGGCTCGCTAGGGATACGCAGTATTTT.

In its sample, this clone was seen once. At the DNA level, this CDR3 is encoded by other sequences in the same sample as well. The J gene is TRBJ1-6, the V gene TRBV5-4; D is possibly TRBD1 (6 bases). V lost 1 base to trimming and J lost 7 bases, with 9 bases between them. The CDR3 has 14 amino acids. CDR1 is SGHNT and CDR2 is YYREEE in the germline V gene (reference sequence). CDR3 in DNA: TGTGCCAGCAGCTTGAGGCAGGGGAATTCACCCCTCCACTTT. This encodes CASSLRQGNSPLHF.

J is TRBJ1-1 and V is TRBV18, with unresolved D. V shed 3 bases and J shed 4 bases, with 9 bases lying between them. The CDR3 is 13 residues long. The germline gives CDR1 KGHSH, CDR2 LQKENI. CDR3 protein: CASSPFEGTEAFF. The CDR3 DNA follows: TGTGCCAGCTCACCTTTTGAGGGCACTGAAGCTTTCTTT.

In this sample, this clone turned up once. The chain recombines TRBV5-4 with TRBJ2-2, with TRBD2 matching over 7 bases. Germline loops: CDR1 SGHNT, CDR2 YYREEE (reference sequence). V was clipped by 7 bases and J by 6 bases; unmatched bases: 21. This CDR3 contains 18 residues. CDR3 in DNA: TGTGCCAGCGGAATCTACTACGGGGCAGGGAGGGGTCCCGGGGAGCTGTTTTTT. Protein sequence: CASGIYYGAGRGPGELFF.

This chain joins TRBV28 and TRBJ1-2; a weak D match, TRBD1 (5 bases). The CDR3 is 14 residues long. Germline CDR1 and CDR2: MDHEN and SYDVKM. V gave up 6 bases and J gave up 2 bases, with 13 bases separating them. The CDR3 spells CASRPSGANYGYTF. The CDR3 nucleotides read TGTGCCAGCAGACCCAGCGGGGCAAACTATGGCTACACCTTC.

J is TRBJ1-5 and V is TRBV19; possible D gene TRBD1, 6 bases. The V and J ends lost 7 bases and 2 bases respectively, with 15 bases between them. The V gene's germline CDR1 is LNHDA and CDR2 SQIVND (reference sequence). CDR3 length: 15 amino acids. The CDR3 region has the DNA TGTGCCAGTAATAGAGCAGGGGACGGCAATCAGCCCCAGCATTTT. Its protein is CASNRAGDGNQPQHF.

The chain links TRBV4-2 to TRBJ2-1; 7 bases match TRBD2. This CDR3 has 15 amino acids. Unmatched junction bases numbered 5, after V lost 1 base and J lost 5 bases. The V gene's germline CDR1 is LGHNA and CDR2 YNFKEQ. In DNA, the CDR3 is TGTGCCAGCAGCCAAGCCTCCGCGGGGGACAATGAGCAGTTCTTC. Its protein is CASSQASAGDNEQFF.

CDR3 region: CASSQDSGQPYEQYF. DNA for the CDR3: TGTGCCAGCAGCCAAGATTCCGGACAGCCCTACGAGCAGTACTTC. The chain combines TRBV4-2 with TRBJ2-7; weak D call: TRBD1 (6 bases). The germline V gene has CDR1 LGHNA and CDR2 YNFKEQ. The CDR3 totals 15 residues. Deletions cut 0 bases from V and 2 bases from J, with 11 bases between.

The chain couples TRBV27 to TRBJ1-3; D possibly corresponds to TRBD1 (5 bases). The germline V and J ends were trimmed by 6 bases and 5 bases, with 11 bases remaining between them. Per germline, CDR1 MNHEY and CDR2 SMNVEV (reference sequence). This CDR3 has 13 amino acids. The CDR3 DNA sequence: TGTGCCAGCAGCTCAGGGCAGAGAAACACCATATATTTT. It codes for CASSSGQRNTIYF.

As regards this clone: One end of the junction is discordant with germline, which a read error may explain. Other DNA variants within this sample encode the same CDR3. The genes are TRBV7-2 and TRBJ2-3; 8 nucleotides align to TRBD2. Germline loops: CDR1 SGHTA, CDR2 FQGNSA. This CDR3 contains 18 residues. The CDR3 region has the DNA TGTGCCAGCAGTTTAGCGGGACTATTAAACCTCGGGACAGATACGCAGTATTTT. Its translation is CASSLAGLLNLGTDTQYF.

The chain couples TRBV29-1 to TRBJ2-3; D gene ambiguous. This CDR3 contains 12 residues. Trimming removed 8 bases at V and 0 bases at J, with 9 bases between. The germline gives CDR1 SQVTM, CDR2 ANQGSEA. The CDR3 DNA reads TGCAGCACCCAGAAGAGCACAGATACGCAGTATTTT. Its translation is CSTQKSTDTQYF.

The chain carries TRBV6-5 and TRBJ1-2; the match to TRBD1 covers 9 bases. The germline gives CDR1 MNHEY, CDR2 SVGAGI. The CDR3 consists of 14 residues. CDR3 in amino acids: CASLRTGVFYGYTF. Written as DNA, the CDR3 is TGTGCGAGCTTAAGGACAGGGGTCTTCTATGGCTACACCTTC.

There are a few counts of this clone. The chain has TRBV7-9 and TRBJ1-2, with D possibly matching TRBD1 (5 bases). Germline V lookup: CDR1 SEHNR, CDR2 FQNEAQ (reference sequence). V lost 6 bases and J lost 10, with 12 bases in between. The CDR3 sequence is 11 residues long. CDR3 in DNA: TGTGCCAGCAGGTCACAGGAAGACTACACCTTC. This translates into CASRSQEDYTF. Based on the CDR3 plus reference TRBV7-9 and TRBJ1-2, the full variable domain is DTGVSQNPRHKITKRGQNVTFRCDPISEHNRLYWYRQTLGQGPEFLTYFQNEAQLEKSRLLSDRFSAERPKGSFSTLEIQRTEQGDSAMYLCASRSQEDYTFGSGTRLTVV.

This clone was detected only once. Written as DNA, the CDR3 is TGCGCCAGCAGCCAAGACCCTTCATCCGGGACTAGCGGGGTTCACGAGCAGTACTTC. Translation: CASSQDPSSGTSGVHEQYF. The rearrangement links TRBV4-1 to TRBJ2-7; 13 bases agree with TRBD2. The CDR3 length is 19 residues. J was trimmed by 5 bases and V by 0 bases; bases with no gene match: 13. Germline-derived CDR1 and CDR2 are MGHRA and YSYEKL.

This chain connects TRBV28 to TRBJ2-1; no clear D gene. CDR1 and CDR2 from the germline V gene are MDHEN and SYDVKM. CDR3 length: 12 amino acids. V dropped 8 bases and J dropped 5 bases, with 10 bases sitting between them. CDR3 region: CASGQRHNEQFF. CDR3 DNA: TGTGCCAGCGGGCAGAGACACAATGAGCAGTTCTTC.

The chain combines TRBV27 with TRBJ2-7; maybe TRBD2 (6 bases). The CDR3 loop spans 14 amino acids. The germline V gene encodes CDR1 MNHEY and CDR2 SMNVEV (reference sequence). The ends were cut back, 5 bases at V and 6 bases at J, with 17 bases in the middle. CDR3 sequence reads: CASSRERLDFEQYF. In nucleotides, the CDR3 is TGTGCCAGCAGTCGGGAGCGGCTAGATTTCGAGCAGTACTTC.

The chain uses TRBV21-1 and TRBJ1-2. TRBV21-1 counts as a pseudogene. There are 17 residues in the CDR3. Here the CDR3 DNA reads TGTGCCAGCAGCACGGGGGAGGTTCGGGGGACTGTAAGTGGCTACACCTTC. Translation gives CASSTGEVRGTVSGYTF.